This T cell receptor (beta chain) was sequenced during a study of molecular identifiers for immune sequencing clone quantification. Bulk TCR libraries used previously described methods and listed TCR primers. TCRdb redid the calling of the PCR reads with MiXCR, one entry per CDR3 protein. The data hold about 97,000 distinct CDR3 sequences, with roughly 26% observed a single time. Points from the study as a whole: Even with about a million naive cells present, spiked Jurkat TCR RNA from one cell was reportedly detectable. Clones with over 20 RNA copies captured over 99% of effector molecules but under 1% of naive ones.

This clonotype was seen a few times. Its cognate antigen is unknown. This CDR3 comprises 14 residues. Trimming left V 3 bases short and J 5 bases short, with 11 bases between. With RNA at 10%, 30% or 50%, naive CD8 libraries came from approximately 20,000 to 980,000 sorted cells. The TCR was taken from a human donor in good health. Some libraries in this study had Jurkat cell RNA spiked in. V is TRBV12-3 or TRBV12-4 and J is TRBJ2-1; the D gene is possibly TRBD1 (6 bases). The material sequenced was naive CD8+ T cells from blood, with Jurkat cell RNA spiked in. Indicated subset: FACS-sorted CD8+CD4-CCR7+CD45RA+ naive T cells. The CDR3 DNA is TGTGCCAGCAGTTTTGTTTCAGGGGACAATGAGCAGTTCTTC. Amino acids: CASSFVSGDNEQFF.